This T cell receptor beta chain was documented in a study of a mutant IDH1 vaccine in newly diagnosed glioma. At the level of the study: Males made up 62.5% and females about 38% of treated patients, whose mean age was approximately 44 years. Every participant had undergone radiotherapy, temozolomide, or both before, and most underwent both.

The V end lost 5 bases, the J end lost 5 bases, and 7 bases lay between the germline ends. The germline V gene has CDR1 SEHNR and CDR2 FQNEAQ (reference sequence). CDR3 length equals 12 residues. In its sample, this clone was seen once. As yet, its antigen is unknown. Clones were read by immunoSEQ multiplex PCR, and TCRdb kept only the in-frame ones, dropping some. The sample lists some 47,000 clones, approximately 81% occurring once. Sample time point: week 35, safety follow-up. The investigators gave 300 ug of mutant IDH1 20-mer peptide in each vaccine dose, together with topical imiquimod. Patients in the study were vaccinated eight times, receiving shots in weeks 1, 3, 5, 7, 11, 15, 19 and 23.

This TCR derives from a woman between 40 and 55 years old with glioma. Some clones in this sample may be carry-over from other donors' samples. The genes are TRBV7-9 and TRBJ1-5; D is perhaps TRBD1 (5 bases). The sample in question was PBMCs, obtained from a glioma patient whose treatment included an IDH1 peptide vaccine. DNA of the CDR3: TGTGCCAGCAGCCCCAGGGATCAGCCCCAGCATTTT. Its protein product is CASSPRDQPQHF.